This T cell receptor beta chain was identified in a study of blood T cell repertoires in COVID-19 (TCRdb year 2020). About the full investigation: The collaborator samples originated in the United States, Italy and Spain and spanned the acute and convalescent phases of COVID-19. The material from the prospective study consisted of cDNA or gDNA derived from T cells, B-cell-depleted T cells, or PBMCs. The repertoires were released in a freely available public database intended as a resource for research on the immune response to SARS-CoV-2. Deeply sampled blood TCRbeta repertoires from subjects exposed to, actively infected with, or recovered from COVID-19 were included in the dataset. Samples came from the ongoing ImmuneRACE study (first 160 participants) plus 1,254 subjects from 6 global collaborators. Where HLA class I and class II types were available, the types were taken from metadata supplied by the sample provider, not from assay-based typing. Nearly every sample came with metadata listing a de-identified subject ID, COVID-19 status, age in years and sex. What the authors observed across the whole study: The amount of clinical and demographic metadata varied by source and participant and was provided uncurated.

The immunoSEQ Assay, a bias-controlled multiplex PCR, was used to amplify TCRbeta CDR3 regions from genomic DNA. For the original study's pipeline: Within the assay, amplification of reference gene primers was used to estimate how many nucleated cells each sample contained. To quantify the absolute abundance of each unique TCRbeta CDR3 rearrangement, sequence reads were collapsed and filtered. For each sample, productive Simpson clonality was calculated as the square root of Simpson's diversity index over productive rearrangements. TCRdb limited this immuneACCESS table to in-frame rearrangements with V and J called. A share of clones is missing; checked studies link under half to unresolved V genes, and the rest is unexplained. For V, J and clone size, that table is used; D and trimming come from the DNA. The sample profile shows 270,000 or so clones; 90% of them were found once. Together, the top ten hold 2.1% of the sample.

In regard to this clone: This receptor's antigen is unknown. Qualities for individual bases were not recorded, and no much larger clone is one base off.

At one collaborating source in Seattle, patients were enrolled during active infection and were followed longitudinally through the course of disease. Collaborating institutions collected whole blood in K2EDTA tubes following their own protocols. For TCRbeta analysis, collaborators shipped samples in one of three forms: frozen whole blood, isolated PBMCs, or DNA extracted from either of those sample types. The sample was peripheral blood. The sequence derives from a woman in her sixties or seventies with COVID-19, enrolled during active disease.

The CDR3 protein is CASSLAPGVYGYTF. The DNA is as follows: TGTGCCAGCAGCTTGGCCCCAGGGGTCTATGGCTACACCTTC. The chain was built from TRBV5-4 and TRBJ1-2; TRBD1 is perhaps the D gene, given 6 matching bases. V is cut by 0 bases and J by 4 bases, and the space between the germline ends is 10 bases. Sequences SGHNT (CDR1) and YYREEE (CDR2) are obtained from the germline V gene (reference sequence). There are 14 amino acids in the CDR3, from cysteine to phenylalanine inclusive. The sequence is cut down to CDR3 DNA, 42 bases in frame from base 1.